What follows are 19 T cell receptor beta chains derived from one specimen sequenced in a study of blood T cell repertoires in COVID-19 (dated by TCRdb to about 2020). Library preparation employed the immunoSEQ multiplex PCR assay. TCRdb's version of the immuneACCESS table is confined to in-frame rearrangements and falls short of the full clone set. An unresolved V gene accounts for under half of the shortfall where checked; the remainder is of unknown origin. The sample yields 300,000 or so clones; 70% to 90% were counted once. The ten top clones hold 8% to 13% of the sample. Sequenced material: PBMCs or T cells enriched from blood (not recorded which). The receptor source for this set is a young woman who had recovered from COVID-19.

This clone was detected only once. This chain joins TRBV19 and TRBJ2-7; a weak D match, TRBD1 (6 bases). The V gene's germline CDR1 is LNHDA and CDR2 SQIVND (reference sequence). V lost 5 bases and J 6 bases, leaving 14 bases between the germline ends. The CDR3 consists of 13 residues. CDR3 DNA: TGTGCCAGTAGTGTGACAGGCGGTGGCGAGCAGTACTTC. Its translation is CASSVTGGGEQYF.

This clone has only one observation. This chain links TRBV5-1 with TRBJ1-5, with 8 bases identical to TRBD1. The CDR3 runs 14 residues. CDR1 is SGHRS and CDR2 is YFSETQ in the germline V gene. The J segment lost 7 bases and the V segment lost 4 bases, leaving 7 bases of the junction unmatched. This CDR3 reads CASSPTGERQPQHF. Written as DNA, the CDR3 is TGCGCCAGCAGCCCGACAGGGGAACGCCAGCCCCAGCATTTT.

The chain couples TRBV7-6 to TRBJ2-5, with a weak D call TRBD2 (5 bases). V lost 5 bases, J lost 1 base, and 20 bases lay in between. CDR1 and CDR2 from the germline V gene are SGHVS and FNYEAQ. The CDR3 covers 17 residues. Here the CDR3 reads CASSHGLGVGPQETQYF. CDR3 sequence (DNA): TGTGCCAGCAGCCACGGGTTGGGAGTTGGCCCCCAAGAGACCCAGTACTTC.

The gene calls are TRBV5-4 and TRBJ1-1; D possibly corresponds to TRBD1 (5 bases). This CDR3 contains 14 residues. Germline CDR1 is SGHNT and CDR2 is YYREEE (reference sequence). The V end lost 5 bases, the J end lost 9 bases, and 20 bases lay between the germline ends. CDR3 sequence (DNA): TGTGCCAGCAGGCTTGGGGGGACGCAGAGGAAAGCTTTCTTT. As protein: CASRLGGTQRKAFF.

The chain combines TRBV19 with TRBJ2-6; D is ambiguous. Between the trimmed V and J ends, which lost 7 bases and 7 bases, there was a span of 5 bases. The CDR3 length is 11 residues. CDR1 and CDR2 from the germline V gene are LNHDA and SQIVND (reference sequence). CDR3 nucleotides: TGTGCCAGTACTTTCGCCAACGTCCTGACTTTC. Amino acid sequence: CASTFANVLTF.

J is TRBJ2-5 and V is TRBV30; 8 positions match TRBD2. Germline V lookup: CDR1 GTSNPN, CDR2 SVGIG (reference sequence). J gave up 2 bases and V 4 bases, and 6 bases lay outside the gene matches. This CDR3 has 14 amino acids. The CDR3 reads CAWNHAGGQETQYF. The CDR3 coding sequence is TGTGCCTGGAACCACGCGGGGGGTCAAGAGACCCAGTACTTC.

The V gene is TRBV7-9, the J gene TRBJ2-3, with a weak D call TRBD2 (6 bases). This CDR3 contains 14 residues. CDR1 SEHNR and CDR2 FQNEAQ come from the germline V gene (reference sequence). The V gene lost 5 bases and the J gene lost 1 base, with 10 bases spanning the gap. CDR3 protein: CASSPGEGTDTQYF. The CDR3 DNA sequence: TGTGCCAGCAGCCCGGGGGAGGGCACAGATACGCAGTATTTT.

V is TRBV6-5 and J is TRBJ1-2; D is perhaps TRBD1 (6 bases). The V gene's germline CDR1 is MNHEY and CDR2 SVGAGI. V gave up 5 bases and J gave up 2 bases, with 15 bases separating them. This CDR3 has 15 residues. The CDR3 DNA reads as TGTGCCAGCAGTCTCAGCCGGGACACCAACTATGGCTACACCTTC. It codes for CASSLSRDTNYGYTF.

The chain links TRBV5-4 to TRBJ2-5; 9 bases align to TRBD2. Looked up from germline, CDR1 is SGHNT and CDR2 is YYREEE (reference sequence). The CDR3 totals 16 residues. V shed 1 base and J 1 base; nucleotides not matched to a gene: 5. The DNA of the CDR3 is TGTGCCAGCAGCTTGATTAGCGGGGGCGTCCAAGAGACCCAGTACTTC. Translated, it gives CASSLISGGVQETQYF. Supplemented by reference TRBV5-4 and TRBJ2-5, the full variable domain reads ETGVTQSPTHLIKTRGQQVTLRCSSQSGHNTVSWYQQALGQGPQFIFQYYREEENGRGNFPPRFSGLQFPNYSSELNVNALELDDSALYLCASSLISGGVQETQYFGPGTRLLVL.

The chain uses TRBV7-2 and TRBJ2-1; the D gene is possibly TRBD2 (6 bases). The CDR3 contains 17 residues. The germline gives CDR1 SGHTA, CDR2 FQGNSA. Trimming shortened V by 6 bases and J by 3 bases, and 21 bases separated the two germline ends. The CDR3 loop is CASRFRGSGLRYNEQFF. The CDR3 DNA reads as TGTGCCAGCAGATTCCGGGGGAGCGGCTTGCGCTACAATGAGCAGTTCTTC.

This clone was seen a single time. This chain links TRBV29-1 with TRBJ2-3; D gene unclear. V was pared by 3 bases and J by 1 base, with 8 bases between. The CDR3 has 13 amino acids. CDR1 SQVTM and CDR2 ANQGSEA come from the germline V gene. The CDR3 loop is CSVEGLGTDTQYF. The CDR3 nucleotides read TGCAGCGTTGAGGGCCTGGGCACAGATACGCAGTATTTT.

V is TRBV30 and J is TRBJ1-2; a weak D match, TRBD1 (5 bases). The germline CDR1 and CDR2 sequences are GTSNPN and SVGIG (reference sequence). The germline V and J ends were trimmed by 4 bases and 5 bases, with 17 bases remaining between them. The CDR3 is 14 residues long. The CDR3 sequence: CAWTIDRLAYGYTF. DNA for the CDR3: TGTGCCTGGACCATTGACAGATTGGCTTATGGCTACACCTTC.

V gene TRBV29-1 combines with J gene TRBJ2-1; weak D call: TRBD2 (5 bases). CDR3 length equals 12 residues. In germline, CDR1 is SQVTM, CDR2 ANQGSEA. V was pared by 7 bases and J by 8 bases, with 15 bases between. The CDR3 loop reads CSGGGSSHEQFF. DNA for the CDR3: TGCAGCGGTGGTGGGAGTAGCCATGAGCAGTTCTTC.

This chain connects TRBV6-5 to TRBJ2-2; D gene ambiguous. CDR3 length: 12 amino acids. In germline, CDR1 is MNHEY, CDR2 SVGAGI. V was cut by 6 bases and J by 3 bases, with 5 bases left in between. This chain's CDR3 is CASRADTGELFF. The CDR3 nucleotides are TGTGCCAGCAGGGCGGACACCGGGGAGCTGTTTTTT.

J is TRBJ1-2 and V is TRBV19; perhaps TRBD1 as D (6 bases). This CDR3 region has 13 residues. V gave up 7 bases and J gave up 6 bases, with 15 bases separating them. Germline CDR1 reads LNHDA; CDR2 reads SQIVND (reference sequence). For the CDR3, the DNA is TGTGCCAGTAATCAACAGGGCGAGGATGGCTACACCTTC. Translating gives CASNQQGEDGYTF.

The chain employs TRBV5-1 and TRBJ2-3; D gene ambiguous. Germline lookup yields CDR1 SGHRS and CDR2 YFSETQ. The V end was cut by 2 bases, the J end by 0 bases, with 10 bases between. The CDR3 runs 15 residues. The CDR3, as DNA: TGCGCCAGCAGCTTACAGATCTCTAGCACAGATACGCAGTATTTT. Its translation: CASSLQISSTDTQYF.

V usage is TRBV7-9 and J usage is TRBJ2-7; TRBD2 might be the D (7 bases). Trimming removed 6 bases from V and 2 bases from J, with 11 bases in between. The CDR3 totals 13 residues. Germline V gene sequence: CDR1 SEHNR, CDR2 FQNEAQ (reference sequence). The CDR3 loop is CASRIGGAYEQYF. CDR3 in DNA: TGTGCCAGCAGAATAGGGGGGGCCTACGAGCAGTACTTC.

The genes are TRBV18 and TRBJ2-7; D uncertain. V shed 3 bases and J shed 5 bases, with 17 bases lying between them. Germline loops: CDR1 KGHSH, CDR2 LQKENI. This CDR3 region has 15 residues. CDR3 bases: TGTGCCAGCTCACCCTCGGTCGGCCGGAGCGACGAGCAGTACTTC. Translating gives CASSPSVGRSDEQYF.

The genes are TRBV24-1 and TRBJ2-1, with 12 bases that match TRBD2. From germline, CDR1 is KGHDR and CDR2 SFDVKD. The CDR3 runs 17 residues. Trimming took 4 bases from V and 2 from J; bases not matched to a gene: 5. CDR3 nucleotides: TGTGCCACCAGTGACCCCCTAGCGGGAGGGCCCTACAATGAGCAGTTCTTC. This encodes CATSDPLAGGPYNEQFF.